This is a list of T cell receptor beta chains from one sample in a study of cytomegalovirus exposure and HLA in healthy donors. Produced via immunoSEQ multiplex PCR; TCRdb's table is partial and in-frame only. There are approximately 150,000 clones in the sample; just over 75% occur only once, and less than 1.2% lies in the top ten. Sequencing was carried out using PBMCs. These receptors were taken from a woman aged 40 to 50 in good health and CMV-seronegative. Each CDR3 is given with its conserved first and last residue. Fields, in order: CDR3 DNA, CDR3 protein, clone size, D gene, V gene, J gene. D genes are given only for firm matches. Expanded clones get a size class; other rows say once, few or many, or leave the size out.

cdr3_nt: TGCAGCGTAACCGGGACTAGCGGTCTAAGGGAGCAGTACTTC
cdr3_aa: CSVTGTSGLREQYF
clone_size: once
d_call: TRBD2
v_call: TRBV29-1
j_call: TRBJ2-7

cdr3_nt: TGTGCCACCAGCAGACAGGGCCCCCAAGATACGCAGTATTTT
cdr3_aa: CATSRQGPQDTQYF
clone_size: once
d_call: .
v_call: TRBV15
j_call: TRBJ2-3

cdr3_nt: TGTGCCAGCACACCGACCTCCCCGGGAGATACGCAGTATTTT
cdr3_aa: CASTPTSPGDTQYF
clone_size: .
d_call: .
v_call: TRBV7-9
j_call: TRBJ2-3

cdr3_nt: TGTGCCAGCAGCTTGAGCCCGGACAGGGAGGCCGGAAACACCATATATTTT
cdr3_aa: CASSLSPDREAGNTIYF
clone_size: .
d_call: TRBD1
v_call: TRBV5-4
j_call: TRBJ1-3

cdr3_nt: TGTGCCTGGAGTGGGAAGGGGCGAGACCAGTACTTC
cdr3_aa: CAWSGKGRDQYF
clone_size: .
d_call: .
v_call: TRBV30
j_call: TRBJ2-5

cdr3_nt: TGTGCCAGCAGCTTAGTATCAGTTCCGGGGGATGCTGAAGCTTTCTTT
cdr3_aa: CASSLVSVPGDAEAFF
clone_size: .
d_call: .
v_call: TRBV7-9
j_call: TRBJ1-1

cdr3_nt: TGTGCCAGTAGCTGGACTAGCGGGGGGGAGACCCAGTACTTC
cdr3_aa: CASSWTSGGETQYF
clone_size: .
d_call: TRBD2
v_call: TRBV19
j_call: TRBJ2-5

cdr3_nt: TGTGCCAGCAGTTTAGCTGGGGCCAATCAGCCCCAGCATTTT
cdr3_aa: CASSLAGANQPQHF
clone_size: .
d_call: .
v_call: TRBV27
j_call: TRBJ1-5

cdr3_nt: TGTGCCAGTAGTATAGCAATGGGAGACTACGAGCAGTACTTC
cdr3_aa: CASSIAMGDYEQYF
clone_size: few
d_call: .
v_call: TRBV19
j_call: TRBJ2-7

cdr3_nt: TGCGCCAGCAGCCAAGAATGGTCAGGGGGACACGGGTCAGGAGTGGGAGAGACCCAGTACTTC
cdr3_aa: CASSQEWSGGHGSGVGETQYF
clone_size: .
d_call: TRBD1
v_call: TRBV4-1
j_call: TRBJ2-5

cdr3_nt: TGTGCCTGGAGTGTACAAGGGGTCCTTAGCAATCAGCCCCAGCATTTT
cdr3_aa: CAWSVQGVLSNQPQHF
clone_size: .
d_call: .
v_call: TRBV30
j_call: TRBJ1-5

cdr3_nt: TGTGCCAGTAGGGCAGGAGGCGGCGCAGATACGCAGTATTTT
cdr3_aa: CASRAGGGADTQYF
clone_size: .
d_call: .
v_call: TRBV19
j_call: TRBJ2-3

cdr3_nt: TGCGCCAGCAGCCCTATCCAGGGCCATAGCGGTTCCTACAATGAGCAGTTCTTC
cdr3_aa: CASSPIQGHSGSYNEQFF
clone_size: .
d_call: .
v_call: TRBV5-1
j_call: TRBJ2-1

cdr3_nt: TGCGCCAGCAGCTTGGATTCCGGGGTTAATCAGCCCCAGCATTTT
cdr3_aa: CASSLDSGVNQPQHF
clone_size: .
d_call: .
v_call: TRBV5-1
j_call: TRBJ1-5